This T cell receptor (beta chain) was retrieved from a study of post-analysis software for immune sequencing data (dated by TCRdb to the mid-2010s). With regard to the full study: Relapsing-remitting, secondary progressive and progressive-relapsing multiple sclerosis were recorded as disease courses, and subtype annotation was lacking for some patients. The patient repertoires were set against 10 to 11 previously published healthy control repertoires from donors whose ages ranged from roughly 6 to 25 years. A subset of samples was prepared in parallel using single-end sample barcoding, then pooled and co-amplified after Illumina adapter ligation.

To demonstrate the VDJtools post-analysis software, the study profiled TCR beta repertoires from the peripheral blood of about 13 young patients with multiple sclerosis. The patients with multiple sclerosis were children and adolescents between roughly 6 and 16 years of age. From V the trimming removes 6 bases and from J it removes 4 bases, while the gene matches leave 10 bases of the junction unaccounted for. Inclusive of the bounding cysteine and phenylalanine, the CDR3 is 15 residues long. Just the 45-base CDR3 DNA is kept, in frame starting at base 1. On this clonotype: This clone's antigen is unknown. No qualities accompany the bases; no much larger clone lies one base away.

Libraries were constructed by PCR. TCRdb names Illumina HiSeq 2500 as the instrument used. To reduce PCR and sequencing biases, unique molecular identifiers were incorporated into the TCR beta cDNA libraries. Some 500,000 cDNA molecules were obtained per 1 to 10 million input T cells, so each molecule approximated one T cell. The patient libraries were prepared and sequenced with the same protocol used for the earlier healthy control dataset. Samples belonging to the same batch were prepared together, multiplexed and sequenced on a shared HiSeq lane. In the authors' own workflow: MIGEC was used to process the raw barcoded reads, and molecular identifier groups with only a single read were discarded before consensus assembly and CDR3 extraction. Clonotype tables were post-analysed with VDJtools, and diversity was normalized by down-sampling all datasets to the smallest sample size. In repertoire overlap clustering, CDR3 amino acid sequences, but not nucleotide sequences, were matched to correct batch-related cross-sample contamination. TCRdb cleaned the public reads at Q25 with fastp, built clones with MiXCR and kept in-frame beta chains. Rows merge per CDR3 protein into single entries with the most common DNA and genes. TCRdb assigned the V and J calls; the authors' analysis was not used. Here the sample has more than 450,000 distinct CDR3 sequences; 44% occur a single time. Together, the top ten hold approximately 1.7% of the sample.

Overall study outcomes, separate from this receptor: Direct clustering with F measure showed strong co-clustering of samples prepared in the same batch, prompting a batch-effect correction. Normalized Chao1 diversity was significantly lower in multiple sclerosis patients than controls, suggesting substantial peripheral T-cell clonal expansion. Roughly 5 TRBV segments, including TRBV5-6, TRBV5-1 and TRBV20-1, were significantly more frequent in patients than controls. The multiple sclerosis patient group was slightly younger than the control group.

The chain is assembled from TRBV12-3 or TRBV12-4 and TRBJ2-7; the central 9 bases match TRBD1. The sequence was obtained from a girl aged 5 to 17 with multiple sclerosis. Sequencing used blood. The bases are TGTGCCAGCAGCCCACCGGACAGGGGTTGGTACGAGCAGTACTTC. Its protein is CASSPPDRGWYEQYF.